The 19 T cell receptor beta chains listed next were all sequenced from one sample in a study of beta chain features in type 1 diabetes. The study reverse transcribed the entire isolated RNA, so it sequenced expressed TCRB transcripts. Generated by immunoSEQ multiplex PCR, the TCRdb table keeps only in-frame clones and is missing some. The sample gives a few hundred thousand clones, 10% to 15% of which show up once; 0.017% is in the top ten. The sample comprised naive CD4+ T cells from blood. These receptors were obtained from a man aged 18-30 years in good health.

The chain links TRBV4-2 to TRBJ2-1; 7 bases are a match to TRBD2. The J segment lost 9 bases and the V segment lost 5 bases, leaving 7 bases of the junction unmatched. This CDR3 has 13 amino acids. Germline CDR1 and CDR2: LGHNA and YNFKEQ. DNA of the CDR3: TGTGCCAGCAGCATACTAGCGCGGGGTGAGCAGTTCTTC. It codes for CASSILARGEQFF.

This clone was recorded a few times. The gene calls are TRBV30 and TRBJ1-1; no definite D call. V was trimmed by 2 bases and J by 6 bases, leaving 10 bases between them. CDR1 and CDR2 from the germline V gene are GTSNPN and SVGIG (reference sequence). The CDR3 is 12 amino acids. The DNA of the CDR3 is TGTGCCTGGAGTATTACAGTCCCTGAAGCTTTCTTT. This gives the protein CAWSITVPEAFF.

The chain has TRBV18 and TRBJ1-5; no clear D gene. Trimming cost V 0 bases and J 0 bases, with 12 bases left between them. Germline loops: CDR1 KGHSH, CDR2 LQKENI. This CDR3 spans 17 amino acids. DNA of the CDR3: TGTGCCAGCTCACCACCGATCGGGAGCGGTAGCAATCAGCCCCAGCATTTT. Protein product: CASSPPIGSGSNQPQHF.

The gene calls are TRBV27 and TRBJ1-4; TRBD1 aligns across 7 bases. The germline V gene encodes CDR1 MNHEY and CDR2 SMNVEV (reference sequence). The length of the CDR3 is 15 residues. V was clipped by 4 bases and J by 9 bases; unmatched bases: 11. CDR3 bases: TGTGCCAGCAGTTCCCGGCAGGGGGAACGGAAAAAACTGTTTTTT. It translates to CASSSRQGERKKLFF. Full variable domain (outside the CDR3, taken from reference TRBV27 and TRBJ1-4): EAQVTQNPRYLITVTGKKLTVTCSQNMNHEYMSWYRQDPGLGLRQIYYSMNVEVTDKGDVPEGYKVSRKEKRNFPLILESPSPNQTSLYFCASSSRQGERKKLFFGSGTQLSVL.

The chain recombines TRBV7-2 with TRBJ1-5; D possibly corresponds to TRBD1 (5 bases). The germline V and J ends were trimmed by 5 bases and 0 bases, with 20 bases remaining between them. Per germline, CDR1 SGHTA and CDR2 FQGNSA. The CDR3 contains 18 residues. Written as DNA, the CDR3 is TGTGCCAGCAGCCTAAGAGACCAGTTGGGGCTTAGCAATCAGCCCCAGCATTTT. Translation: CASSLRDQLGLSNQPQHF.

This clone has just a few counts. The chain recombines TRBV29-1 with TRBJ1-2; possible D gene TRBD1, 5 bases. V lost 7 bases to trimming and J lost 4 bases, with 13 bases between them. This CDR3 region has 12 residues. Germline CDR1 reads SQVTM; CDR2 reads ANQGSEA. This chain's CDR3 is CSASGGGYGYTF. CDR3 in DNA: TGCAGCGCCTCGGGGGGAGGCTATGGCTACACCTTC.

V and J are TRBV6-5 and TRBJ2-7; 12 nucleotides line up with TRBD2. Germline CDR1 reads MNHEY; CDR2 reads SVGAGI. The CDR3 has 15 amino acids. After removal of 1 base from V and 6 bases from J, the junction contained 4 bases not matched to a gene. The chain's CDR3 is CASSYLTSGRGEQYF. Here the CDR3 DNA reads TGTGCCAGCAGTTACTTGACTAGCGGGAGAGGCGAGCAGTACTTC.

This clone was found a few times. The chain combines TRBV21-1 with TRBJ2-1; no DNA check was done on the table's D call, TRBD2. TRBV21-1 is a pseudogene locus. The CDR3 is 11 amino acids. The CDR3 DNA reads as TGTGCCAGCAGGCGGGGCAATGAGCAGTTCTTC. Its translation: CASRRGNEQFF.

The table lists this clone with a few counts. The chain combines TRBV28 with TRBJ2-1; 7 bases are a match to TRBD2. The germline CDR1 and CDR2 sequences are MDHEN and SYDVKM. V lost 5 bases to trimming and J lost 0 bases; unmatched junction nucleotides: 7. CDR3 length: 16 amino acids. CDR3: CASSPLGGSSYNEQFF. Here the CDR3 DNA reads TGTGCCAGCAGTCCCCTGGGGGGGAGCTCCTACAATGAGCAGTTCTTC.

The rearrangement links TRBV5-1 to TRBJ2-3; D possibly corresponds to TRBD2 (6 bases). The CDR3 is made up of 13 amino acids. V shed 5 bases and J shed 3 bases, with 10 bases lying between them. Germline V CDR1 and CDR2: SGHRS, YFSETQ. The CDR3 loop reads CASRLGGTDTQYF. CDR3 DNA: TGCGCCAGCAGACTGGGGGGAACAGATACGCAGTATTTT.

This clone has only a few counts. The chain recombines TRBV7-2 with TRBJ2-5; TRBD1 matches at 8 bases. The CDR3 extends over 15 amino acids. Germline CDR1 is SGHTA and CDR2 is FQGNSA. V dropped 5 bases and J dropped 5; count of bases not matched to a gene: 10. Here the CDR3 reads CASSRPGQGWETQYF. DNA of the CDR3: TGTGCCAGCAGCCGACCTGGACAGGGTTGGGAGACCCAGTACTTC.

This clone was detected many times. The chain recombines TRBV28 with TRBJ2-5; perhaps TRBD2 as D (5 bases). The length of the CDR3 is 12 residues. V was cut by 6 bases and J by 5 bases, with 10 bases left in between. Germline V CDR1 and CDR2: MDHEN, SYDVKM. The CDR3 loop reads CASRSGLETQYF. The CDR3 bases are TGTGCCAGCAGGAGCGGTTTGGAGACCCAGTACTTC.

This rearrangement joins TRBV29-1 to TRBJ1-1, with D maybe TRBD1 (5 bases). Germline assignment: CDR1 SQVTM and CDR2 ANQGSEA. Trimming took 1 base from V and 4 from J, leaving 7 bases between them. The CDR3 totals 12 residues. CDR3 nucleotides: TGCAGCGTTGAAGGGGGCTTCACTGAAGCTTTCTTT. Amino acid sequence: CSVEGGFTEAFF.

This clone was detected a few times. V is TRBV7-3 and J is TRBJ2-5; TRBD2 matches at 7 bases. This CDR3 is built from 16 residues. The germline V gene encodes CDR1 SGHTA and CDR2 FQGTGA. J gave up 4 bases and V 5 bases, and 13 bases lay outside the gene matches. The CDR3 sequence: CASSLPEAGKGETQYF. CDR3 sequence (DNA): TGTGCCAGCAGCCTCCCGGAAGCGGGGAAGGGAGAGACCCAGTACTTC. Supplemented by reference TRBV7-3 and TRBJ2-5, the full variable domain reads GAGVSQTPSNKVTEKGKYVELRCDPISGHTALYWYRQSLGQGPEFLIYFQGTGAADDSGLPNDRFFAVRPEGSVSTLKIQRTERGDSAVYLCASSLPEAGKGETQYFGPGTRLLVL.

CDR3 bases: TGTGCCAGCAGCTCGCGACTAGCGGGAGTAACAGATACGCAGTATTTT. As protein: CASSSRLAGVTDTQYF. The chain links TRBV11-2 to TRBJ2-3, with TRBD2 matching 12 bases. Unmatched junction bases numbered 5, after V lost 4 bases and J lost 3 bases. The CDR3 is 16 residues long. Germline values: CDR1 SGHAT, CDR2 FQNNGV.

The chain combines TRBV7-2 with TRBJ2-2, with 8 bases lining up with TRBD1. With V trimmed by 8 bases and J by 5 bases, 10 bases remained unmatched. CDR1 and CDR2 (germline): SGHTA, FQGNSA. This CDR3 has 15 amino acids. CDR3 residues: CASGDRGRNTGELFF. The CDR3, as DNA: TGTGCCAGCGGTGACAGGGGAAGAAATACCGGGGAGCTGTTTTTT.

V usage is TRBV30 and J usage is TRBJ1-5; weak D call: TRBD1 (5 bases). Per germline, CDR1 GTSNPN and CDR2 SVGIG (reference sequence). V lost 1 base, J lost 9 bases, and 13 bases lay in between. The CDR3 spans 13 residues. The CDR3 is CAWSAVGLGPQHF. The CDR3 region has the DNA TGTGCCTGGAGTGCCGTGGGACTGGGGCCCCAGCATTTT.

The rearrangement uses TRBV7-3 and TRBJ2-5, with 7 bases lining up with TRBD1. The J call could be wrong; TRBJ2-7 is a better fit for the DNA end. The CDR3 has 14 residues. The germline CDR1 and CDR2 sequences are SGHTA and FQGTGA. CDR3 coding DNA: TGTGCCAGCAGCTCAACCGGGACAGCCTACGAGCAGTACTTC. Translated: CASSSTGTAYEQYF.

The chain is built from TRBV7-2 and TRBJ2-7; TRBD2 is a possible D gene (5 bases). V gave up 3 bases and J gave up 1 base, with 10 bases separating them. This CDR3 comprises 14 residues. In germline, CDR1 is SGHTA, CDR2 FQGNSA. The CDR3 loop reads CASSLSWESYEQYF. As DNA, the CDR3 is TGTGCCAGCAGCTTGAGTTGGGAGTCCTACGAGCAGTACTTC.